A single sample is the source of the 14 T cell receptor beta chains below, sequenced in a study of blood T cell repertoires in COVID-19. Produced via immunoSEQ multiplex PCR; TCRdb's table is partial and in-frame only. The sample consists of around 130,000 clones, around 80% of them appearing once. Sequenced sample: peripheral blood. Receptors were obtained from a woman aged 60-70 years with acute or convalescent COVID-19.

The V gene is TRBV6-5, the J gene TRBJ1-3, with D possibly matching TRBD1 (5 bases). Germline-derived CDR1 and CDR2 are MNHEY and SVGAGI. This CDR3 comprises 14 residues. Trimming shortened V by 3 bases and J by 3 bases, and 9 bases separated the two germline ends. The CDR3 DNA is TGTGCCAGCAGTTATCGGGGGATTGGAAACACCATATATTTT. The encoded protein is CASSYRGIGNTIYF.

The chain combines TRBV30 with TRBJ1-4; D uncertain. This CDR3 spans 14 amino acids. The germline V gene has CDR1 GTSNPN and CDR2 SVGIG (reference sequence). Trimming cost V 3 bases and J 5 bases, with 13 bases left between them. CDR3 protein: CAWRPVGQNEKLFF. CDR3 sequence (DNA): TGTGCCTGGAGGCCCGTTGGGCAGAATGAAAAACTGTTTTTT.

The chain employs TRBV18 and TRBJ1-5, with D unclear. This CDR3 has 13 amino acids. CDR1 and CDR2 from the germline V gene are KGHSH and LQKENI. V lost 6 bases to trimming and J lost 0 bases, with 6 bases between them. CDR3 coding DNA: TGTGCCAGCTCCCCCAATAGCAATCAGCCCCAGCATTTT. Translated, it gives CASSPNSNQPQHF.

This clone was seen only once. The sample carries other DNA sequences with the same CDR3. The CDR3 coding sequence is TGTGCCACCAGTGATCGGGGGTATGGCTACACCTTC. Protein: CATSDRGYGYTF. V usage is TRBV24-1 and J usage is TRBJ1-2, with D perhaps TRBD1 (5 bases). The germline gives CDR1 KGHDR, CDR2 SFDVKD. This CDR3 has 12 residues. Trimming pared 3 bases from V and 5 bases from J, leaving 6 bases between.

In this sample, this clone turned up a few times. DNA for the CDR3: TGTGCCAGCAGCTATGACAATTGGGGGGAGCTGTTTTTT. Residues: CASSYDNWGELFF. The chain links TRBV7-3 to TRBJ2-2; D remains ambiguous. This CDR3 is 13 amino acids long. CDR1 and CDR2 (germline): SGHTA, FQGTGA. Trimming removed 4 bases at V and 8 bases at J, with 11 bases between.

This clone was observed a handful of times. DNA of the CDR3: TGTGCCAGCAGCCCGTCGGGTGAAGCTTTCTTT. Its translation is CASSPSGEAFF. The chain uses TRBV6-6 and TRBJ1-1; unclear D gene. The CDR3 is 11 amino acids. Germline-derived CDR1 and CDR2 are MNHNY and SVGAGI (reference sequence). V lost 6 bases to trimming and J lost 7 bases, with 9 bases between them.

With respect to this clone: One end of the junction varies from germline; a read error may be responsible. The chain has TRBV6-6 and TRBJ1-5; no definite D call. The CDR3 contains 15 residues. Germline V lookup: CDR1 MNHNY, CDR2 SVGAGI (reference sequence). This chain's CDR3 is CASSYLLLGNQPQHF. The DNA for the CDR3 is TGTGCCAGCAGCTACTTACTGCTCGGGAATCAGCCCCAGCATTTT.

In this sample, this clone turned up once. DNA of the CDR3: TGTGCCAGCAGCGCCGGACAGGGGGAGGAGACCCAGTACTTC. Amino acid sequence: CASSAGQGEETQYF. The V gene is TRBV7-3, the J gene TRBJ2-5; 10 bases match TRBD1. Losses at the gene ends were 5 bases for V and 5 bases for J; bases not matched to a gene: 5. Germline lookup yields CDR1 SGHTA and CDR2 FQGTGA. This CDR3 has 14 amino acids.

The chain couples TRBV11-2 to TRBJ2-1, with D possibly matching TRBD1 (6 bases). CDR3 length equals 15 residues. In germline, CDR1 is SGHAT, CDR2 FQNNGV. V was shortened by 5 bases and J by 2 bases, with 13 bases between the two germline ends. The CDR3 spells CASSPSGTTYNEQFF. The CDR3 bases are TGTGCCAGCAGCCCAAGTGGGACAACCTACAATGAGCAGTTCTTC.

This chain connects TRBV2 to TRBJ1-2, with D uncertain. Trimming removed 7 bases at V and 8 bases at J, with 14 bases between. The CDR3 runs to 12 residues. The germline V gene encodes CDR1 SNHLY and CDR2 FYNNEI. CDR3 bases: TGTGCCAGCACCGCACCTATTTGGGGCTACACCTTC. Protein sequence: CASTAPIWGYTF.

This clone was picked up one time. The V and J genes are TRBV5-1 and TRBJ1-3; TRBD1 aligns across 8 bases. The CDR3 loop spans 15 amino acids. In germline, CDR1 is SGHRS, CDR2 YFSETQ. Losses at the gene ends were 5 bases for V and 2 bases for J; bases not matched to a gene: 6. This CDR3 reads CASRVGRGPGNTIYF. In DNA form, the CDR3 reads TGCGCCAGCAGAGTGGGCAGGGGGCCTGGAAACACCATATATTTT. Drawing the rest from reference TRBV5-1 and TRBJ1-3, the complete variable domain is KAGVTQTPRYLIKTRGQQVTLSCSPISGHRSVSWYQQTPGQGLQFLFEYFSETQRNKGNFPGRFSGRQFSNSRSEMNVSTLELGDSALYLCASRVGRGPGNTIYFGEGSWLTVV.

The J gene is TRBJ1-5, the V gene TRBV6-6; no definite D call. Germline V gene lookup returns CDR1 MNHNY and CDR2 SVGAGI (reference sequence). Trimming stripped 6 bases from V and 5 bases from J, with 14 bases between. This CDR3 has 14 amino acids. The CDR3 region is CASREAGSYQPQHF. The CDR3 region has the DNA TGTGCCAGCAGGGAGGCAGGATCCTATCAGCCCCAGCATTTT.

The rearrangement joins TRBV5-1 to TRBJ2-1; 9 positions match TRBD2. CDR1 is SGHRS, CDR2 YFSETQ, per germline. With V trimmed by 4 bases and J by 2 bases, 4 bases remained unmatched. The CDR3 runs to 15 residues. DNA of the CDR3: TGCGCCAGCAGCGTGAGCGGGGGGACCTACAATGAGCAGTTCTTC. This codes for CASSVSGGTYNEQFF.

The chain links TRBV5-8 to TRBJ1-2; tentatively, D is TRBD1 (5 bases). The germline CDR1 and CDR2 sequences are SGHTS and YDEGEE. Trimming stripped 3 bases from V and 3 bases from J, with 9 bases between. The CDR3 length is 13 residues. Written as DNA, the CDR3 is TGTGCCAGCAGCTGGGGCAGCGACTATGGCTACACCTTC. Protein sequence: CASSWGSDYGYTF.